The rows below give T cell receptor beta chains drawn from one sample of a study of CD8 T cells in Susac syndrome. TCRdb passed the immunoSEQ multiplex PCR reads through MiXCR, listing each CDR3 protein once. The sample includes roughly 200,000 distinct CDR3 sequences, 85% to 95% of them seen just once. Specimen: CD4+ T cells from PBMCs. The source of these receptors is a human donor with multiple sclerosis. Each CDR3 is given with its conserved first and last residue. D genes are given only for firm matches. Rows may omit the clone size; those that give it use once, few, many or a size class.

>TRBV7-2|TRBD2|TRBJ2-2|-
TGTGCCAGCAGCATATCTAGCGGGGGTAACACCGGGGAGCTGTTTTTT
CASSISSGGNTGELFF
>TRBV30|-|TRBJ1-2|-
TGTGCCTGGAGTGCCCAAGGGGCTGGGGATGGCTACACCTTC
CAWSAQGAGDGYTF
>TRBV20-1|-|TRBJ1-2|-
TGCAGTGCTAGATCGGCGGGATTATCCTATGGCTACACCTTC
CSARSAGLSYGYTF
>TRBV20-1|-|TRBJ1-5|-
TGCAGTGCTAGAGGAGGAGGGTCAGGTCAGCCCCAGCATTTT
CSARGGGSGQPQHF
>TRBV20-1|TRBD1|TRBJ1-2|once
TGCAGTGCTAGGGGTGGGGACAGTTCTAACTATGGCTACACCTTC
CSARGGDSSNYGYTF
>TRBV20-1|-|TRBJ2-3|-
TGCAGTGCTAGAGATCGGGCTAGTCCTATTAGCACAGATACGCAGTATTTT
CSARDRASPISTDTQYF
>TRBV3-1|-|TRBJ1-1|once
TGTGCCAGCAGCCAAGATTTTCAGGTGAACACTGAAGCTTTCTTT
CASSQDFQVNTEAFF
>TRBV20-1|-|TRBJ1-4|-
TGCAGTGCTAGAGATGAAAAACTGTTTTTT
CSARDEKLFF
>TRBV29-1|-|TRBJ2-7|-
TGCAGCGTTGGTAACAGGTGGAGCGAGCAGTACTTC
CSVGNRWSEQYF
>TRBV3-1|-|TRBJ1-5|-
TGTGCCAGCAGCCAATCGGGGGGACAGCCCCAGCATTTT
CASSQSGGQPQHF
>TRBV30|-|TRBJ2-5|-
TGTGCCTGGAGTGCCCGGGGGGCGAGGGAGACCCAGTACTTC
CAWSARGARETQYF
>TRBV20-1|-|TRBJ2-2|once
TGCAGTGCCCTCTCGAGCGTGTCCGGGGAGCTGTTTTTT
CSALSSVSGELFF
>TRBV5-4|-|TRBJ2-3|-
TGTGCCAGCAGCGCCCGGGCGCAGTCTAGCACAGATACGCAGTATTTT
CASSARAQSSTDTQYF
>TRBV10-3|-|TRBJ2-6|-
TGTGCCACCAAAGAGGGAGTCTCTGGGGCCAACGTCCTGACTTTC
CATKEGVSGANVLTF
>TRBV7-9|-|TRBJ2-1|-
TGTGCCAGCAGCTTAGGAAGCCATGCGGGTCCCCTCGGAAATGAGCAGTTCTTC
CASSLGSHAGPLGNEQFF
>TRBV6-2/TRBV6-3|-|TRBJ2-1|-
TGTGCCAGCAGCCCGGCCCGTCGAAGCCACCACGAGCAGTTCTTC
CASSPARRSHHEQFF
>TRBV3-1|-|TRBJ2-2|-
TGTGCCAGCAGCTGGTCGGGGGAGCTGTTTTTT
CASSWSGELFF
>TRBV25-1|TRBD1|TRBJ1-6|-
TGTGCCAGCCGCGACAGGGGCGAGGGACCCCTCCACTTT
CASRDRGEGPLHF
>TRBV25-1|-|TRBJ2-1|once
TGTGCCAGCAGTGACCCAGGGCGGTGGAGCAATGAGCAGTTCTTC
CASSDPGRWSNEQFF
>TRBV30|-|TRBJ1-6|-
TGTGCCTGGGATAGGAGGAGCTCCTATAATTCACCCCTCCACTTT
CAWDRRSSYNSPLHF
>TRBV3-1|-|TRBJ2-1|-
TGTGCCAGCAGCCTTCCTATAAGCGATGAGCAGTTCTTC
CASSLPISDEQFF
>TRBV29-1|-|TRBJ2-7|-
TGCAGCGGGACCGGGACGGCGATGGAGCAGTACTTC
CSGTGTAMEQYF
>TRBV29-1|-|TRBJ1-1|-
TGCAGCGTGGACTCGGGATTGGAAGCTTTCTTT
CSVDSGLEAFF
>TRBV29-1|-|TRBJ2-5|-
TGCAGCGTGGTCGGTGGGGGGCGAATCCCCCCAGAGACCCAGTACTTC
CSVVGGGRIPPETQYF
>TRBV20-1|-|TRBJ1-5|-
TGCAGTGCTAGAGCCACAAGCAATCAGCCCCAGCATTTT
CSARATSNQPQHF
>TRBV9|TRBD2|TRBJ2-7|-
TGTGCCAGCAGCGTTGGGGGGGACTACTCCTACGAGCAGTACTTC
CASSVGGDYSYEQYF
>TRBV20-1|-|TRBJ2-5|few
TGCAGTGCTACCGGACAGCAAGAGACCCAGTACTTC
CSATGQQETQYF